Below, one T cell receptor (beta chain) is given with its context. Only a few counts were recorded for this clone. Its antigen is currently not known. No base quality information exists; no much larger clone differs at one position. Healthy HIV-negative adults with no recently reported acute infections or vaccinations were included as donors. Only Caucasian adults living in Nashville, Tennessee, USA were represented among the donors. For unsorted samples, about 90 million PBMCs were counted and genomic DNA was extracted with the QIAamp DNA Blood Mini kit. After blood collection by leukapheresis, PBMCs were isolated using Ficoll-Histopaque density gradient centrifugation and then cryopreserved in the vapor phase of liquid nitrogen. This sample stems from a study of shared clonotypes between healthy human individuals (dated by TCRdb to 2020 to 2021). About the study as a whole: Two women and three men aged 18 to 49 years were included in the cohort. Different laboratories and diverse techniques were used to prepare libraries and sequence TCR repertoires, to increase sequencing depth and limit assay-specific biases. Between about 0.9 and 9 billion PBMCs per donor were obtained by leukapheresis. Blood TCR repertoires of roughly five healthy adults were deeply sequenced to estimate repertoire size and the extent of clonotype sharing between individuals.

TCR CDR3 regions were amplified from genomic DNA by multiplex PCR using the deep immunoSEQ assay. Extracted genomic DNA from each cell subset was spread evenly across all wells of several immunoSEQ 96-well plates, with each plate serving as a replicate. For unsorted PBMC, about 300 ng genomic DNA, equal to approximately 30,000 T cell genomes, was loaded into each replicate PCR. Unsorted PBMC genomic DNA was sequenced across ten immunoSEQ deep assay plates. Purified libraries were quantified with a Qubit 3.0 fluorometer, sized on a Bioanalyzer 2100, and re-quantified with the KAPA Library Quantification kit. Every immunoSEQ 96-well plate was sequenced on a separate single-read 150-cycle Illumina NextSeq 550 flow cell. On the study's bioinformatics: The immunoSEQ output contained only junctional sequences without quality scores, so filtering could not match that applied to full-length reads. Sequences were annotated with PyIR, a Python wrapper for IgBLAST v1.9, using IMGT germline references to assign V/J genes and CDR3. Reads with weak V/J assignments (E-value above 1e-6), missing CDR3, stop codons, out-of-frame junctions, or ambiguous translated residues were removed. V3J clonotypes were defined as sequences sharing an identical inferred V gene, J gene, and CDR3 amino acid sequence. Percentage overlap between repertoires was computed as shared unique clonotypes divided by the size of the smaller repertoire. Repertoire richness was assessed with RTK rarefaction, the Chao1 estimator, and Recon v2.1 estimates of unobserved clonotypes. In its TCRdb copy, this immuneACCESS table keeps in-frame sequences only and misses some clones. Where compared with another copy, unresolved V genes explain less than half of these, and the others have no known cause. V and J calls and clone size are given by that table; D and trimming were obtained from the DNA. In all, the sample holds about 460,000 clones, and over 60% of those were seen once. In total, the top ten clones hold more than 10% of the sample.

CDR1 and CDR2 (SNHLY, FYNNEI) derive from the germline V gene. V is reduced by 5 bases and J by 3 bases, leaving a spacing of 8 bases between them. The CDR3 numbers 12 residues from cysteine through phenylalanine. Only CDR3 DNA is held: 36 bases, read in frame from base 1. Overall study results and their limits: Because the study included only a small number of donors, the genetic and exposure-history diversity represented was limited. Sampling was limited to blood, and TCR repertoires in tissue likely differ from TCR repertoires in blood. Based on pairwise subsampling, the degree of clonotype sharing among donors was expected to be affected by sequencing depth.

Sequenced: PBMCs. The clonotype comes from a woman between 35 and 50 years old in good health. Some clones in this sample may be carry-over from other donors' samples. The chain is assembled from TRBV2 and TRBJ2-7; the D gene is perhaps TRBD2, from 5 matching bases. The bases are TGTGCCAGCAGTCCGGGGAACTACGAGCAGTACTTC. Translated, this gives CASSPGNYEQYF. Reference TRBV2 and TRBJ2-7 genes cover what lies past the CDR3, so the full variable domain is EPEVTQTPSHQVTQMGQEVILRCVPISNHLYFYWYRQILGQKVEFLVSFYNNEISEKSEIFDDQFSVERPDGSNFTLKIRSTKLEDSAMYFCASSPGNYEQYFGPGTRLTVT.